The T cell receptor beta chain under discussion was sequenced for a study of T cell changes during pregnancy in multiple sclerosis. Profiled with immunoSEQ multiplex PCR; TCRdb holds only in-frame clones, not every one. The data show 84,000 or so clones, approximately 94% seen once. Germline V gene data show CDR1 as MNHEY and CDR2 as SVGAGI. CDR3 length: 15 amino acids. V gave up 2 bases and J gave up 3 bases; unmatched junction bases: 5. The material sequenced was peripheral blood, taken in the third trimester of pregnancy. The chain is built from TRBV6-5 and TRBJ1-1; TRBD1 matches at 8 bases. The TCR sequence derives from a female donor with multiple sclerosis, enrolled in a pregnancy study. The CDR3: CASSYLQGGYTEAFF. The CDR3 DNA follows: TGTGCCAGCAGTTACCTACAGGGGGGCTACACTGAAGCTTTCTTT.